Following are 22 T cell receptor beta chains from one sample sequenced in a study of response to subunit inactivated influenza vaccine. In TCRdb, the RT-PCR reads were re-called with MiXCR into one record per CDR3 protein. In the table there are around 520,000 distinct CDR3 sequences, about 25% of which are singletons. This specimen was CD4+ T cells sorted from PBMCs, taken about 5 days after vaccination. The source is a man aged 50-59 years who received an inactivated influenza vaccine.

V usage is TRBV9 and J usage is TRBJ2-3; 12 nucleotides match TRBD2. The J segment lost 6 bases and the V segment lost 0 bases, leaving 8 bases of the junction unmatched. Looked up from germline, CDR1 is SGDLS and CDR2 is YYNGEE. The CDR3 is 17 amino acids. CDR3 in amino acids: CASSVASGRARTDTQYF. CDR3 bases: TGTGCCAGCAGCGTAGCTAGCGGGAGGGCCCGGACGGATACGCAGTATTTT.

V and J are TRBV30 and TRBJ2-7; TRBD1 or TRBD2 may be the D gene (5 bases each). V shed 3 bases and J shed 0 bases, with 9 bases lying between them. CDR1 is GTSNPN and CDR2 is SVGIG in the germline V gene (reference sequence). The CDR3 spans 13 residues. DNA for the CDR3: TGTGCCTGGAGCCCAGGGAGCTCCTACGAGCAGTACTTC. Residues: CAWSPGSSYEQYF.

With respect to this clonotype: The junction departs from the called germline gene at one end, perhaps through a read error. The chain carries TRBV4-2 and TRBJ2-5; D gene uncertain. This CDR3 contains 15 residues. Germline lookup yields CDR1 LGHNA and CDR2 YNFKEQ. As DNA, the CDR3 is TGTGCCAGCTGCCAAAGATACAGAGCCCAAGAGACCCAGTACTTC. Its translation: CASCQRYRAQETQYF.

This clonotype has only a few counts. The CDR3 coding sequence is TGTGCCAGCAGTCCCGGGACAGCGGCCTACGAGCAGTACTTC. Translating it yields CASSPGTAAYEQYF. V gene TRBV28 combines with J gene TRBJ2-7, with 7 bases matching TRBD1. This CDR3 is built from 14 residues. The V and J ends lost 5 bases and 2 bases, in that order; junction bases with no gene match: 6. CDR1 is MDHEN, CDR2 SYDVKM, per germline.

Ten or more counts support this clonotype. V and J are TRBV18 and TRBJ2-5, with TRBD2 as a possible D gene (5 bases). The V end lost 5 bases, the J end lost 5 bases, and 21 bases lay between the germline ends. The CDR3 length is 16 residues. Looked up from germline, CDR1 is KGHSH and CDR2 is LQKENI. CDR3 nucleotide sequence: TGTGCCAGCTCAAACCGGAAGCGGCAATCGGGGGAGACCCAGTACTTC. Its translation: CASSNRKRQSGETQYF.

V gene TRBV6-2 or TRBV6-3 combines with J gene TRBJ1-3; D is ambiguous. V lost 5 bases, J lost 0 bases, and 11 bases lay in between. Germline V gives CDR1 MNHEY, CDR2 SVGEGT. The CDR3 is 15 amino acids. The CDR3: CASSERVRSGNTIYF. The CDR3 nucleotides read TGTGCCAGCAGTGAACGGGTCCGCTCTGGAAACACCATATATTTT.

The chain is built from TRBV30 and TRBJ1-6, with 9 bases that match TRBD1. The V and J ends lost 3 bases and 13 bases, in that order; junction bases with no gene match: 10. The CDR3 is 14 residues long. The germline CDR1 and CDR2 sequences are GTSNPN and SVGIG (reference sequence). DNA of the CDR3: TGTGCCTGGAGACCCGGGACAGGGAGGGTGCCCCTCCACTTT. The encoded protein is CAWRPGTGRVPLHF.

V usage is TRBV24-1 and J usage is TRBJ2-5, with TRBD2 matching over 10 bases. V trimming: 5 bases; J trimming: 1 base; junction bases outside the gene matches: 6. Looked up from germline, CDR1 is KGHDR and CDR2 is SFDVKD. The CDR3 totals 16 residues. The DNA of the CDR3 is TGTGCCACCAGTGCGAGGGGACTAGCGAGCCAAGAGACCCAGTACTTC. It is translated as CATSARGLASQETQYF.

In this sample, this clonotype turned up a few times. This chain connects TRBV11-2 to TRBJ2-7; D remains ambiguous. Trimming shortened V by 2 bases and J by 2 bases, and 19 bases separated the two germline ends. Looked up from germline, CDR1 is SGHAT and CDR2 is FQNNGV. The CDR3 loop spans 17 amino acids. The CDR3 reads CASSLSSPNNFAYEQYF. The CDR3 coding sequence is TGTGCCAGCAGCTTAAGTTCACCGAATAACTTTGCCTACGAGCAGTACTTC.

V and J are TRBV29-1 and TRBJ1-1; 9 bases map to TRBD1. Germline CDR1 is SQVTM and CDR2 is ANQGSEA. The CDR3 has 13 residues. Losses at the gene ends were 7 bases for V and 10 bases for J; bases not matched to a gene: 13. The DNA for the CDR3 is TGCAGCGCCAATAAAGCGGACAGGGGAGGAGCTTTCTTT. Translated, it gives CSANKADRGGAFF.

The rearrangement joins TRBV20-1 to TRBJ2-7, with 11 bases that match TRBD1. The V gene's germline CDR1 is DFQATT and CDR2 SNEGSKA (reference sequence). The trim removed 6 bases at V and 7 bases at J, leaving 11 bases unmatched. The CDR3 runs to 14 residues. The CDR3 DNA follows: TGCAGTGCCCTCCTGGGACAGGGGGGTCGGGAGCAGTACTTC. Amino acids: CSALLGQGGREQYF.

This sequence joins TRBV12-3 or TRBV12-4 and TRBJ2-2, with D unresolved. The CDR3 is made up of 14 amino acids. V was cut by 6 bases and J by 4 bases, with 12 bases left in between. CDR3 residues: CASSELSITGELFF. The CDR3 DNA is TGTGCCAGCAGCGAACTATCGATCACCGGGGAGCTGTTTTTT.

The V gene is TRBV3-1, the J gene TRBJ1-2; D perhaps matches TRBD1 (6 bases). V lost 6 bases, J lost 8 bases, and 13 bases lay in between. Germline V lookup: CDR1 LGHDT, CDR2 YNNKEL (reference sequence). The CDR3 sequence is 12 residues long. The DNA of the CDR3 is TGTGCCAGCAGTCAAACAGGGAAGGGCTACACCTTC. Protein sequence: CASSQTGKGYTF.

The sample holds one count of this clonotype. V is TRBV29-1 and J is TRBJ2-3; TRBD2 agrees at 7 bases. CDR1 SQVTM and CDR2 ANQGSEA come from the germline V gene. The CDR3 is made up of 15 amino acids. Trimming cost V 0 bases and J 5 bases; bases outside gene matches: 8. The CDR3 spells CSVEDGRGSIDTQYF. The CDR3, as DNA: TGCAGCGTTGAAGATGGGCGGGGGAGTATAGATACGCAGTATTTT.

This sequence joins TRBV29-1 and TRBJ2-1; D gene unclear. The V end lost 6 bases, the J end lost 0 bases, and 12 bases lay between the germline ends. This CDR3 is 14 amino acids long. The germline V gene has CDR1 SQVTM and CDR2 ANQGSEA. CDR3 amino acids: CSVGIISSYNEQFF. CDR3 DNA sequence: TGCAGCGTGGGAATTATTAGCTCCTACAATGAGCAGTTCTTC.

This clonotype occurred once. The chain employs TRBV3-1 and TRBJ2-3; TRBD2 matches 9 bases. J lost 2 bases, V lost 4 bases, and 7 bases had no gene match. Germline lookup yields CDR1 LGHDT and CDR2 YNNKEL (reference sequence). CDR3 length: 16 amino acids. CDR3 sequence: CASSRISGRVTDTQYF. The CDR3 DNA follows: TGTGCCAGCAGCCGTATTAGCGGGAGAGTCACAGATACGCAGTATTTT.

This clonotype was detected only a few times. The gene calls are TRBV7-9 and TRBJ1-1, with no clear D. Germline-derived CDR1 and CDR2 are SEHNR and FQNEAQ (reference sequence). V gave up 2 bases and J gave up 1 base, with 11 bases separating them. CDR3 size: 15 residues. Here the CDR3 DNA reads TGTGCCAGCAGCTTATGGCCTGCGGGGAACACTGAAGCTTTCTTT. Its protein product is CASSLWPAGNTEAFF.

This clonotype was observed a few times. The chain links TRBV12-3 or TRBV12-4 to TRBJ2-3, with a tentative D call TRBD2 (6 bases). The ends were cut back, 8 bases at V and 0 bases at J, with 12 bases in the middle. The CDR3 length is 14 residues. In DNA form, the CDR3 reads TGTGCCAGCGGTGGGAGGCCTAGCACAGATACGCAGTATTTT. It translates to CASGGRPSTDTQYF.

The table lists this clonotype with a few counts. The gene calls are TRBV28 and TRBJ2-7, with 10 bases identical to TRBD1. V trimming: 3 bases; J trimming: 2 bases; junction bases outside the gene matches: 4. The length of the CDR3 is 15 residues. The germline gives CDR1 MDHEN, CDR2 SYDVKM. The CDR3 loop is CASSLWTGGPYEQYF. As DNA, the CDR3 is TGTGCCAGCAGTTTGTGGACAGGGGGACCCTACGAGCAGTACTTC.

The chain couples TRBV6-5 to TRBJ2-6; TRBD2 aligns across 8 bases. V gave up 2 bases and J gave up 0 bases; unmatched junction bases: 6. This CDR3 is built from 18 residues. Germline assignment: CDR1 MNHEY and CDR2 SVGAGI. The CDR3 region is CASSYGNGRASGANVLTF. The CDR3 nucleotides read TGTGCCAGCAGTTACGGGAACGGGAGGGCCTCTGGGGCCAACGTCCTGACTTTC.

This clonotype was detected ten times or more. V and J are TRBV29-1 and TRBJ2-7, with D possibly called TRBD1 or TRBD2 (5 bases each). The ends were cut back, 4 bases at V and 3 bases at J, with 19 bases in the middle. This CDR3 has 15 residues. Per germline, CDR1 SQVTM and CDR2 ANQGSEA. The CDR3 region is CSVGKLLGRSYEQYF. CDR3 nucleotide sequence: TGCAGCGTTGGAAAGCTACTGGGACGGAGCTACGAGCAGTACTTC.

V is TRBV15 and J is TRBJ1-4; the match to TRBD1 covers 11 bases. V was pared by 1 base and J by 8 bases, with 6 bases of the junction left unmatched. This CDR3 has 16 residues. The germline CDR1 and CDR2 sequences are LNHNV and YYDKDF (reference sequence). CDR3 amino acids: CATSRGTGGSGEKLFF. CDR3 in DNA: TGTGCCACCAGCAGAGGGACAGGGGGCTCAGGGGAAAAACTGTTTTTT.